This T cell receptor (beta chain) came from a study of regulatory T cells in long-lasting Graves disease. Study-wide results and limits: Results may be inaccurate due to the small sample size.

Building the TCR beta libraries relied on iRepertoire HTBI primers, and CDR3 regions underwent Arm-PCR. TCRdb fed the multiplex PCR reads into MiXCR, producing one record per CDR3 protein. The sample lists some 500,000 distinct CDR3 sequences, about 16% occurring once. Germline CDR1 reads LNHNV; CDR2 reads YYDKDF (reference sequence). The CDR3 loop spans 15 amino acids. Unmatched junction bases numbered 4, after V lost 3 bases and J lost 0 bases. Worth noting for this clonotype: Its cognate antigen is unknown.

As for time point: newly diagnosed GD, antithyroid drugs for less than 3 months. The TCR library was prepared using RNA isolated from PBMCs. As a group, patients came from one endocrinology department in Xi'an, China. This same sample was also part of a study on T cells in Graves' hyperthyroidism and ophthalmopathy. From that paper: The patients, who ranged from 18 to 65 in age, presented with newly diagnosed hyperthyroidism lasting under 2 months. Ophthalmopathy was identified by the model a median roughly six months ahead of onset.

The V and J genes are TRBV15 and TRBJ1-1; 7 nucleotides line up with TRBD1. The input for sequencing was peripheral blood mononuclear cells (PBMCs), taken at new diagnosis, from a patient treated with antithyroid drugs. This receptor was obtained from a middle-aged woman with Graves disease. CDR3 sequence reads: CATSSPGGLNTEAFF. CDR3 bases: TGTGCCACCAGCAGTCCAGGGGGGCTGAACACTGAAGCTTTCTTT. The full variable domain, in which reference TRBV15 and TRBJ1-1 provide the parts outside the CDR3, is DAMVIQNPRYQVTQFGKPVTLSCSQTLNHNVMYWYQQKSSQAPKLLFHYYDKDFNNEADTPDNFQSRRPNTSFCFLDIRSPGLGDTAMYLCATSSPGGLNTEAFFGQGTRLTVV.